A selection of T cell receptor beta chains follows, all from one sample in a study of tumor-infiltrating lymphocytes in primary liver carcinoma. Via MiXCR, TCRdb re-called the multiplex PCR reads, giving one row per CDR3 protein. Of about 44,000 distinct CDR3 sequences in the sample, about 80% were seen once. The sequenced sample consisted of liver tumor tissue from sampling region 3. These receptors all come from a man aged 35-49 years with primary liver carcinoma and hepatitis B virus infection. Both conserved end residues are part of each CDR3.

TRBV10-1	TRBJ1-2	CASSDSRRKTGYIF
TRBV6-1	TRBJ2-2	CASSEVWQDANTGELFF
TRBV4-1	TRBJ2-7	CASSQSGSDTCEQNF
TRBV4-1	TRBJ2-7	CASSLPDKEDYEQYF
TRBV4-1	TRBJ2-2	CPSSQEVANTGELFF
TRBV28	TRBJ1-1	CASSFGTGGIEAFF
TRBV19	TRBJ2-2	CASNRAQGAGELFF
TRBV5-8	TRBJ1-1	CASSLKGTGGPMNTEAFF
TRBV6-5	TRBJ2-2	CASSLWGGLFF
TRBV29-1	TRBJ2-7	CSVEEEGQVVYVQYF
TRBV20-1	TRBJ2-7	CSAGQGSNEQYF
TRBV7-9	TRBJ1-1	CASLRGATGTEAFF
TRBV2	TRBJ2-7	CASRRENEQCF
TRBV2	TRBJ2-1	CASSPGTSGRAQFF
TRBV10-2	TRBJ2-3	CATSAGLPLANTQYF
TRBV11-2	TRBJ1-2	CASSLVQGFYDYTF
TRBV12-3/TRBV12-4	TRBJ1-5	CASSPAGGRGLQPQHF
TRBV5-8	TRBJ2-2	CAGSLQRGSGELLF
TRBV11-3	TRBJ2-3	CASSLEGRPGDTQYF
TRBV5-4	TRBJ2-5	CAISDGETGQETQYF
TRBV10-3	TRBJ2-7	CAIQREGSYEQYF
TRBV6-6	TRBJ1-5	CATRPGTDSNQPQHF
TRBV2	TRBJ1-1	CATSPNQENTEAFF
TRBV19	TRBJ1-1	CASSSRENTEAFF
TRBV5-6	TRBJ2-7	CASSLGGGLAGAFYEQYF
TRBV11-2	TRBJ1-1	CACSIAGSVTEVFF
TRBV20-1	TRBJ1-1	CSAPRGQGGRNAEAFF
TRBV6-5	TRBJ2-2	CASSYSNPGAGELFF
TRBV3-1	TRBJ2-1	CASSLGRGGNEQFF
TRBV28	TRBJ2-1	CASSLSLSYNEQLF
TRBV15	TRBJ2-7	CATSRSRTSVYIEQYF
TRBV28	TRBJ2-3	CANRTDDTDTQYF
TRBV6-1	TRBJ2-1	CVSTNGGLSSYNEQFF
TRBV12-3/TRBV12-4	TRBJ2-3	CANTQVAGATDTQYF
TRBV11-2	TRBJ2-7	CASSFRVPRIEPYF
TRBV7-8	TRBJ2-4	CASSPWTLGGDIQYF
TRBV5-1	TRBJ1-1	CGSTLGGSSTEAFF
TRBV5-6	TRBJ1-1	CASRRGPDSNAEAFF
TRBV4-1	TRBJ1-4	CTTSPPGRDSEKLFF
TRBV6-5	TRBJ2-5	CAISWSREETQYF
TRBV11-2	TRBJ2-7	CASSIDPPGRGNYEQYF
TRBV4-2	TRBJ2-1	CASSQDIVPSLNNEQFF
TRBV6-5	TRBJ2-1	CATMGLVGDEQFF
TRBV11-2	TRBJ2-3	CASSLDLETGASDTQYF
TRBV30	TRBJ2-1	CAWISPGTSVNYNEQFF
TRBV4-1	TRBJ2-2	CASRSPGIINTGELFF
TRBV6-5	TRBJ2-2	CASSYSDCTGTGELFF
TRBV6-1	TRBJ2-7	CASSELGQGRSYKQYF
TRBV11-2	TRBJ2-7	CACIREGLYEQYF
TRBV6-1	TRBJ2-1	CASSEWQEAHEQSF
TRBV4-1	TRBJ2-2	CASSLSQGEAGEPFF
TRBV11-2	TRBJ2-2	CAKGGPGVLTNTGGLFF
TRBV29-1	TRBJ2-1	CSIGLAPPYNEQFF